Listed here is a single T cell receptor (beta chain). The antigen remains unidentified. Collection occurred without any documented infections or immune events in donors. These data originate in a study of identifying expanded T cells in peripheral blood. General study results and limits: Variance in clone template counts between approximately two-week samples significantly increased with total template count across all healthy donors. Over about two and four weeks, about 16 and 19 clones changed, versus 1.2 between replicates.

The assay was immunoSEQ multiplex PCR, and TCRdb's table has in-frame clones only and misses some. This table has 70,000 or so clones, roughly 88% appearing once. The TCR sequence derives from a person aged 18-69 years in good health. The sequenced sample was blood.

The CDR3 DNA follows: TGCGCCAGCAGTGAGTCAGGCGGGCAAGAGACCCAGTACTTC. Amino acids: CASSESGGQETQYF. The chain combines TRBV10-1 with TRBJ2-5; a weak D match, TRBD2 (5 bases). CDR3 size: 14 residues. Trimming pared 0 bases from V and 2 bases from J, leaving 7 bases between. Germline-derived CDR1 and CDR2 are WNHNN and SYGVQD (reference sequence).